This T cell receptor (beta chain) appears in the sequencing data of a study of cytomegalovirus exposure and HLA in healthy donors. In the study overall: Of the donors genotyped, 398 in all, 75% to 85% fell in the Caucasian-associated ancestry cluster.

A word on this clone: Its antigen is still unknown.

Both 60 Vbeta primers and 13 Jbeta primers went into the PCR. Repertoires were generated with immunoSEQ multiplex PCR, while TCRdb's copy carries only in-frame clones and drops some. Of around 110,000 clones listed, approximately 70% are singletons. The CDR3 loop spans 15 amino acids. CDR1 is SGHRS, CDR2 YFSETQ, per germline. V dropped 4 bases and J dropped 1 base, with 14 bases sitting between them. Findings and caveats of the study: Excluded: some indistinguishable V segments such as TRBV6-2 and TRBV6-3. Cytomegalovirus association was listed for 164 TCR beta chains. Association of a missense DCLRE1C variant with TCR beta V- and J-gene trimming was reported in a later analysis.

Material: PBMCs. The source of this sequence is a boy younger than 18 in good health and CMV-seronegative. The chain links TRBV5-1 to TRBJ1-1; D is perhaps TRBD1 (6 bases). CDR3 region: CASSPSPGANTEAFF. DNA of the CDR3: TGCGCCAGCAGCCCTAGCCCAGGGGCGAACACTGAAGCTTTCTTT.